The subject of this entry is one T cell receptor (beta chain). What it binds is not known. The data stem from a study of vaccination effects on CD4 cells after COVID-19. On the study more broadly: Everyone in the study got two shots of either the BNT162b2 or mRNA-1273 vaccine.

This CDR3 is built from 14 residues. Germline CDR1 is SQVTM and CDR2 is ANQGSEA. V lost 7 bases, J lost 3 bases, and 9 bases stayed unmatched. General observations from the study: Clones of infection and vaccine origin contracted markedly late after vaccination.

Sequenced by immunoSEQ multiplex PCR; TCRdb stores in-frame clones only, minus some. The repertoire has 55,000 to 75,000 clones, around 76% of them found once; the top ten carry approximately 2.6%. Under the ViraFEST assay, PBMC were stimulated with viral peptide pools so that antigen-specific CD4+ T cells expanded. Sequencing was performed afterwards. When more than 9 days of culture had elapsed, CD4+ T cells were isolated. Negative nucleocapsid antibody tests before and after vaccination confirmed no previous SARS-CoV-2 infection. This clonotype originated in a human donor who received a COVID-19 vaccine. Sample: CD4+ T cells from PBMCs cultured with HCoV-NL63 spike peptides, taken before COVID-19 vaccination. The V call is TRBV29-1, the J call TRBJ2-3; TRBD1 aligns across 8 bases. The CDR3: CSGADRGKTDTQYF. CDR3 in DNA: TGCAGCGGGGCTGACAGGGGTAAGACAGATACGCAGTATTTT.